This TCR beta chain comes out of a study of tumor-infiltrating lymphocytes in localized non-small cell lung cancer. Study summary: Some samples were collected after neoadjuvant chemotherapy; smokers, never-smokers and several histologies were included. Study outcomes and limitations: Different pieces of the same tissue were used for each assay. IM1 and IM2 tumors showed no difference in T-cell fraction. TCR sequencing covered a subset of patients with enough tissue.

The V and J ends lost 4 bases and 0 bases, in that order; junction bases with no gene match: 5. Germline lookup yields CDR1 SGHNT and CDR2 YYREEE (reference sequence). The CDR3 covers 16 residues. Libraries were prepared by immunoSEQ multiplex PCR; TCRdb keeps only in-frame clonotypes and omits some of them. The profile shows under 10,000 clones, less than 80% of them singletons. Regarding this clone: Its target is unknown.

This sequence was found in a human donor with non-small cell lung cancer. Sequenced: uninvolved lung tissue not adjacent to the tumor. The rearrangement joins TRBV5-4 to TRBJ2-1; TRBD2 matches 9 bases. Here the CDR3 DNA reads TGTGCCAGCAGCGGACCGGGACTAGCCTCCTACAATGAGCAGTTCTTC. Its translation: CASSGPGLASYNEQFF.